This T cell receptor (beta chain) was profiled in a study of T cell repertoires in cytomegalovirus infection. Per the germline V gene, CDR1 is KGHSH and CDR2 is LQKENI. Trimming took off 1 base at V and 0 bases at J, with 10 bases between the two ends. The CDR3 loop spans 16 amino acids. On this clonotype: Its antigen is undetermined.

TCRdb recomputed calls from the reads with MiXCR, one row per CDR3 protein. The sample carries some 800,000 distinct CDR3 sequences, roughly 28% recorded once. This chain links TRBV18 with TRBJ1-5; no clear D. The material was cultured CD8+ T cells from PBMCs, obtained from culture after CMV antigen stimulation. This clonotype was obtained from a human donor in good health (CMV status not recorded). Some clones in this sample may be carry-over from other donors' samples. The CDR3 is CASSPRNWDSNQPQHF. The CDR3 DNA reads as TGTGCCAGCTCACCACGAAATTGGGATAGCAATCAGCCCCAGCATTTT.